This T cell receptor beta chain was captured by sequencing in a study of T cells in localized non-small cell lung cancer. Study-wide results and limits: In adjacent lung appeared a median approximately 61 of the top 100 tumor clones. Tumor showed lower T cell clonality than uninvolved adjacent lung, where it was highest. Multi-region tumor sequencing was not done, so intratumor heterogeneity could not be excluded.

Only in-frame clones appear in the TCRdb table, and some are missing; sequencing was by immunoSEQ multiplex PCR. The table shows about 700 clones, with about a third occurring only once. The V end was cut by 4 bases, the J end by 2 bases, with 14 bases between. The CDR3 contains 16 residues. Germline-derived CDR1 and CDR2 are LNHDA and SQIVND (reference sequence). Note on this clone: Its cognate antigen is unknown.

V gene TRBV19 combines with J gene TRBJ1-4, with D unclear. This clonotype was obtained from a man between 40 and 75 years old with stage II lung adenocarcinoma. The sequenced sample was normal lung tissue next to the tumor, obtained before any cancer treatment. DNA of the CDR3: TGTGCCAGTAGTAGTATGGGCAGAGGGACTAATGAAAAACTGTTTTTT. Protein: CASSSMGRGTNEKLFF.